One and the same sample provided the 32 T cell receptor beta chains below, sequenced in a study of T cell clusters in autoimmune cytopenias. Each sample's input was about 270 ng genomic DNA, some 38,000 genome equivalents. Multiplex touch-down PCR amplified TRB using TRB-A and TRB-B pools in one tube. TCRdb re-called the multiplex PCR reads and shows each CDR3 protein once, DNA omitted. The table for this sample gives around 5,400 distinct CDR3 sequences. Sequencing was performed on peripheral blood. The receptor set was obtained from a human donor with an autoimmune cytopenia or autoimmune hepatitis (not recorded which).

By frequency, this clonotype is medium-sized (0.01 to 0.1%). J is TRBJ1-4 and V is TRBV7-9; lacking DNA, the TRBD1 call made by TCRdb goes unchecked. This CDR3 is 14 amino acids long. Per the germline V gene, CDR1 is SEHNR and CDR2 is FQNEAQ (reference sequence). The chain's CDR3 is CASSPDRVDEKLFF.

The genes are TRBV19 and TRBJ1-4. Germline-derived CDR1 and CDR2 are LNHDA and SQIVND (reference sequence). CDR3 size: 15 residues. The CDR3 loop is CASSMIPISYEKLFF.

This clonotype shows up as medium-sized by frequency. The chain uses TRBV5-5 and TRBJ2-1; absent DNA, TCRdb's TRBD1 call cannot be checked. This CDR3 is 13 amino acids long. CDR1 is SGHKS, CDR2 YYEKEE, per germline (reference sequence). The CDR3 loop is CASSPGRYNEQFF. Drawing the rest from reference TRBV5-5 and TRBJ2-1, the complete variable domain is DAGVTQSPTHLIKTRGQQVTLRCSPISGHKSVSWYQQVLGQGPQFIFQYYEKEERGRGNFPDRFSARQFPNYSSELNVNALLLGDSALYLCASSPGRYNEQFFGPGTRLTVL.

This clonotype ranks as large in terms of frequency. This sequence joins TRBV6-5 and TRBJ1-6. The CDR3 length is 15 residues. Germline V lookup: CDR1 MNHEY, CDR2 SVGAGI. The CDR3: CASRLAGGGNSPLHF.

This chain uses TRBV7-9 with TRBJ1-6. CDR1 and CDR2 (germline): SEHNR, FQNEAQ (reference sequence). The CDR3 runs 14 residues. CDR3 residues: CASAVAELNSPLHF.

Measured by frequency, this clonotype is medium-sized. This chain joins TRBV19 and TRBJ1-2; checking the TCRdb D call of TRBD1 is not possible without DNA. This CDR3 is built from 14 residues. Looked up from germline, CDR1 is LNHDA and CDR2 is SQIVND (reference sequence). The CDR3 here is CASSGQGTLYGYTF.

V and J are TRBV27 and TRBJ2-1; without DNA, the TCRdb call of TRBD1 cannot be checked. Per the germline V gene, CDR1 is MNHEY and CDR2 is SMNVEV (reference sequence). CDR3 length: 12 residues. The CDR3 loop is CASSFPDSPQFF.

This clonotype shows up as medium-sized by frequency. CDR3 in amino acids: CASSIQGYEQYF. This sequence joins TRBV19 and TRBJ2-7; absent DNA, TCRdb's TRBD1 call cannot be checked. The CDR3 covers 12 residues. CDR1 and CDR2 (germline): LNHDA, SQIVND (reference sequence).

The J gene is TRBJ1-1, the V gene TRBV30; TCRdb outputs TRBD1, but without DNA this stays unchecked. Germline values: CDR1 GTSNPN, CDR2 SVGIG (reference sequence). This CDR3 has 14 amino acids. CDR3 amino acids: CAWTLDRGLTEAFF. The entire variable domain, with the rest obtained from reference TRBV30 and TRBJ1-1, is as follows: SQTIHQWPATLVQPVGSPLSLECTVEGTSNPNLYWYRQAAGRGLQLLFYSVGIGQISSEVPQNLSASRPQDRQFILSSKKLLLSDSGFYLCAWTLDRGLTEAFFGQGTRLTVV.

This rearrangement joins TRBV5-6 to TRBJ2-1. This CDR3 has 13 amino acids. The germline CDR1 and CDR2 sequences are SGHDT and YYEEEE. This CDR3 reads CASSGSVADEQFF.

According to its frequency, this clonotype is medium-sized. CDR3 in amino acids: CAWGWTTYNEQFF. V and J are TRBV30 and TRBJ2-1; TCRdb's D gene call, TRBD1, goes unchecked for lack of DNA. Germline V gene lookup returns CDR1 GTSNPN and CDR2 SVGIG (reference sequence). The CDR3 is made up of 13 amino acids.

This clonotype is deemed large by its frequency. V gene TRBV29-1 combines with J gene TRBJ2-3; TCRdb's D gene call, TRBD2, goes unchecked for lack of DNA. Looked up from germline, CDR1 is SQVTM and CDR2 is ANQGSEA. The CDR3 has 13 residues. The CDR3 loop reads CSVGKGSTDTQYF.

Judged by frequency, this clonotype is medium-sized. The chain has TRBV30 and TRBJ1-2; TCRdb's D call of TRBD1 is untestable without DNA. Germline-derived CDR1 and CDR2 are GTSNPN and SVGIG (reference sequence). The CDR3 is 15 amino acids. CDR3 protein: CAWSTTAPRSYGYTF.

This clonotype shows up as medium-sized by frequency. V gene TRBV15 combines with J gene TRBJ2-7; TCRdb outputs TRBD1, but without DNA this stays unchecked. This CDR3 is 14 amino acids long. The germline CDR1 and CDR2 sequences are LNHNV and YYDKDF (reference sequence). The CDR3 region is CATSRDLGPYEQYF.

In terms of frequency, this clonotype is medium-sized. The J gene is TRBJ1-2, the V gene TRBV18; TCRdb outputs TRBD1, but without DNA this stays unchecked. Germline values: CDR1 KGHSH, CDR2 LQKENI. This CDR3 is built from 16 residues. The chain's CDR3 is CASAPAYRGGNYGYTF.

The CDR3: CASRPGTSLQTGELFF. The chain couples TRBV5-4 to TRBJ2-2; without DNA, the TCRdb call of TRBD2 cannot be checked. This CDR3 has 16 residues. CDR1 is SGHNT and CDR2 is YYREEE in the germline V gene (reference sequence).

This clonotype counts as medium-sized by frequency. This sequence joins TRBV5-4 and TRBJ2-5. This CDR3 region has 12 residues. Germline V gene data show CDR1 as SGHNT and CDR2 as YYREEE (reference sequence). CDR3 residues: CASSLSQETQYF. The variable domain in full, completed from reference TRBV5-4 and TRBJ2-5, reads ETGVTQSPTHLIKTRGQQVTLRCSSQSGHNTVSWYQQALGQGPQFIFQYYREEENGRGNFPPRFSGLQFPNYSSELNVNALELDDSALYLCASSLSQETQYFGPGTRLLVL.

Measured by frequency, this clonotype is medium-sized. J is TRBJ2-3 and V is TRBV18; the D call from TCRdb, TRBD2, cannot be confirmed without DNA. Germline V lookup: CDR1 KGHSH, CDR2 LQKENI. The CDR3 runs to 12 residues. This CDR3 is CASSPREGAQYF.

CDR3 protein: CASSPQIGNSPLHF. This chain joins TRBV19 and TRBJ1-6. Per germline, CDR1 LNHDA and CDR2 SQIVND (reference sequence). The CDR3 loop spans 14 amino acids.

In terms of frequency, this clonotype is medium-sized. V is TRBV6-5 and J is TRBJ2-7. The CDR3 loop spans 13 amino acids. In germline, CDR1 is MNHEY, CDR2 SVGAGI. The CDR3 sequence is CASSYSARYEQYF.

This sequence joins TRBV20-1 and TRBJ2-2; TCRdb reports TRBD1, a call that lacks DNA to check it against. Germline V gene sequence: CDR1 DFQATT, CDR2 SNEGSKA (reference sequence). The CDR3 consists of 16 residues. CDR3 protein: CSARDTGTGGTGELFF.

Frequency places this clonotype as medium-sized. The chain recombines TRBV30 with TRBJ2-2. This CDR3 contains 13 residues. From germline, CDR1 is GTSNPN and CDR2 SVGIG (reference sequence). This chain's CDR3 is CAWSPWGTGELFF.

This clonotype shows up as medium-sized by frequency. This chain connects TRBV29-1 to TRBJ1-2; lacking DNA, the TRBD1 call made by TCRdb goes unchecked. This CDR3 is 13 amino acids long. Germline CDR1 is SQVTM and CDR2 is ANQGSEA. CDR3 region: CSATGQGYYGYTF.

V and J are TRBV5-4 and TRBJ2-2. CDR1 is SGHNT, CDR2 YYREEE, per germline (reference sequence). The CDR3 consists of 15 residues. CDR3 sequence reads: CARSLELFNTGELFF.

The chain joins TRBV7-6 to TRBJ1-4; TCRdb designates TRBD1, a call that cannot be tested without DNA. CDR1 SGHVS and CDR2 FNYEAQ come from the germline V gene. The CDR3 length is 17 residues. The CDR3 loop reads CASSLSASTGANEKLFF.

The rearrangement uses TRBV5-6 and TRBJ2-3; the TCRdb call, TRBD1, lacks DNA for checking. The CDR3 consists of 16 residues. Germline V gene data show CDR1 as SGHDT and CDR2 as YYEEEE. The CDR3 sequence is CASSSQGFHSTDTQYF.

The rearrangement links TRBV18 to TRBJ2-7. This CDR3 contains 14 residues. Germline V gene data show CDR1 as KGHSH and CDR2 as LQKENI. CDR3 sequence reads: CASSPPGSWDEQYF.

The chain couples TRBV5-6 to TRBJ2-7. CDR1 and CDR2 from the germline V gene are SGHDT and YYEEEE. The CDR3 length is 13 residues. CDR3 in amino acids: CASSLTESYEQYF. The full variable domain, completed using reference TRBV5-6 and TRBJ2-7, is DAGVTQSPTHLIKTRGQQVTLRCSPKSGHDTVSWYQQALGQGPQFIFQYYEEEERQRGNFPDRFSGHQFPNYSSELNVNALLLGDSALYLCASSLTESYEQYFGPGTRLTVT.

This chain joins TRBV12-3 or TRBV12-4 and TRBJ1-1. The CDR3 runs to 14 residues. The CDR3 sequence: CASSYSGEGAEAFF.

This clonotype shows up as medium-sized by frequency. The chain has TRBV12-3 or TRBV12-4 and TRBJ2-1; TCRdb's D gene call, TRBD2, goes unchecked for lack of DNA. The CDR3 has 13 residues. CDR3 sequence reads: CATERDSRNEQFF.

V is TRBV12-3 or TRBV12-4 and J is TRBJ1-4; TCRdb's D gene call, TRBD1, goes unchecked for lack of DNA. The CDR3 has 15 residues. The CDR3 loop is CASTQDRGLNEKLFF.

This rearrangement joins TRBV5-4 to TRBJ1-2. This CDR3 is 15 amino acids long. The germline V gene encodes CDR1 SGHNT and CDR2 YYREEE (reference sequence). The CDR3 region is CASSPTRDSFYGYTF.